The present T cell receptor beta chain was sequenced within a study of T cells in Graves' hyperthyroidism and ophthalmopathy. There are many counts of this clonotype. RNA transcripts were the template for amplifying TCR beta CDR3 regions. In the first-round RT-PCR of the TCR CDR3, the HTBI primer set was used. TCRdb re-analysed the multiplex PCR reads in MiXCR, keeping a single row per CDR3 protein. The repertoire holds some 550,000 distinct CDR3 sequences, with 20% to 25% as singletons. V gave up 7 bases and J gave up 0 bases; unmatched junction bases: 9. The V gene's germline CDR1 is SGHAT and CDR2 FQDESV (reference sequence). This CDR3 is built from 16 residues.

The chain combines TRBV11-1 with TRBJ1-3; TRBD1 aligns across 7 bases. Sequenced material: blood. This TCR was recovered from a man aged 18-30 years with Graves' hyperthyroidism. CDR3 residues: CASISDRFVSGNTIYF. The CDR3 region has the DNA TGTGCCAGCATTTCGGACAGGTTTGTCTCTGGAAACACCATATATTTT.